The 28 T cell receptor beta chains reported below all come from one sample, sequenced in a study of blood T cell repertoires in COVID-19. This table comes from immunoSEQ multiplex PCR, and its TCRdb copy is limited to in-frame clones, with some not included. The repertoire consists of 250,000 to 350,000 clones, with 75% to 90% occurring once and the leading ten covering under 2.5%. The sequencing sample was made of PBMCs or T cells enriched from blood (not recorded which). The receptors were sampled from a woman aged 18-29 years who had recovered from COVID-19.

The J gene is TRBJ1-2, the V gene TRBV6-5; tentative D call: TRBD1 (5 bases). CDR3 length: 14 amino acids. Germline lookup yields CDR1 MNHEY and CDR2 SVGAGI. Trimming cost V 2 bases and J 8 bases, with 15 bases left between them. Here the CDR3 reads CASSYTGVSRGYTF. In DNA form, the CDR3 reads TGTGCCAGCAGTTACACAGGAGTTTCGAGGGGCTACACCTTC.

The chain couples TRBV2 to TRBJ1-4; weak D call: TRBD1 (5 bases). This CDR3 is 15 amino acids long. V was shortened by 8 bases and J by 7 bases, with 20 bases between the two germline ends. CDR1 is SNHLY and CDR2 is FYNNEI in the germline V gene. DNA for the CDR3: TGTGCCAGCGGAAGCGGGGCCGGGGTCGGTGAAAAACTGTTTTTT. It codes for CASGSGAGVGEKLFF.

The V and J genes are TRBV5-1 and TRBJ2-3, with TRBD1 as a possible D gene (7 bases). CDR1 is SGHRS and CDR2 is YFSETQ in the germline V gene. The CDR3 is 18 amino acids. Deletions cut 4 bases from V and 0 bases from J, with 21 bases between. CDR3 bases: TGCGCCAGCAGCATCGCCCTACAGGGGACTCCTAGCACAGATACGCAGTATTTT. This translates into CASSIALQGTPSTDTQYF.

The V call is TRBV6-2 or TRBV6-3, the J call TRBJ2-5, with D maybe TRBD1 (5 bases). Per the germline V gene, CDR1 is MNHEY and CDR2 is SVGEGT. The germline V and J ends were trimmed by 5 bases and 5 bases, with 9 bases remaining between them. This CDR3 region has 12 residues. This CDR3 reads CASSSSGETQYF. The CDR3 nucleotides read TGTGCCAGCAGTAGTTCAGGGGAGACCCAGTACTTC.

The rearrangement joins TRBV3-1 (or the pseudogene TRBV3-2) to TRBJ1-2, with D possibly matching TRBD1 (5 bases). Trimming removed 1 base from V and 0 bases from J, with 9 bases in between. Germline CDR1 is LGHDT and CDR2 is YNNKEL (reference sequence). CDR3 length equals 15 residues. In nucleotides, the CDR3 is TGTGCCAGCAGCCAAGGGGCACAGGCTAACTATGGCTACACCTTC. Protein: CASSQGAQANYGYTF.

The CDR3 protein is CASTQNRGNTIYF. CDR3 DNA sequence: TGTGCCAGCACCCAGAACAGAGGAAACACCATATATTTT. The chain recombines TRBV6-5 with TRBJ1-3; D is undetermined. The CDR3 has 13 amino acids. The germline V and J ends were trimmed by 7 bases and 4 bases, with 11 bases remaining between them. Germline V gene lookup returns CDR1 MNHEY and CDR2 SVGAGI.

V gene TRBV25-1 combines with J gene TRBJ1-5, with 10 nucleotides matching TRBD1. The junction had 7 bases not matched to a gene; V was cut back by 0 bases and J by 5 bases. The CDR3 spans 17 residues. Germline CDR1 is MGHDK and CDR2 is SYGVNS. The CDR3 reads CASSEYGTGVFYQPQHF. The CDR3 DNA reads as TGTGCCAGCAGTGAATACGGGACAGGGGTGTTCTATCAGCCCCAGCATTTT.

The chain uses TRBV10-3 and TRBJ2-1; 7 nucleotides agree with TRBD1. Per the germline V gene, CDR1 is ENHRY and CDR2 is SYGVKD. The junction had 6 bases not matched to a gene; V was cut back by 2 bases and J by 8 bases. The CDR3 sequence is 14 residues long. The CDR3 DNA is TGTGCCATCAGTGAGATAAAGGGGGCATATGAGCAGTTCTTC. This translates into CAISEIKGAYEQFF.

The chain has TRBV6-5 and TRBJ2-5, with 10 bases identical to TRBD2. The CDR3 has 15 residues. After removal of 2 bases from V and 5 bases from J, the junction contained 5 bases not matched to a gene. Germline V CDR1 and CDR2: MNHEY, SVGAGI. CDR3 bases: TGTGCCAGCAGTTACGCTAGCGGGGGACGGGAGACCCAGTACTTC. Encoded protein: CASSYASGGRETQYF.

V gene TRBV5-4 combines with J gene TRBJ2-7; 10 bases are a match to TRBD1. The length of the CDR3 is 16 residues. V was clipped by 2 bases and J by 3 bases; unmatched bases: 8. Germline V lookup: CDR1 SGHNT, CDR2 YYREEE (reference sequence). The CDR3 nucleotides read TGTGCCAGCAGCTTAGGAGGGGGACAGGGGCACTACGAGCAGTACTTC. Protein product: CASSLGGGQGHYEQYF.

The chain employs TRBV4-1 and TRBJ1-4, with TRBD1 matching over 11 bases. The ends lost 4 bases at V and 0 bases at J; junction bases unmatched: 4. Germline CDR1 MGHRA, CDR2 YSYEKL. This CDR3 spans 17 amino acids. The CDR3 DNA follows: TGCGCCAGCAGCCTGGGACAGGGGGATTCAACTAATGAAAAACTGTTTTTT. It yields the protein CASSLGQGDSTNEKLFF.

In the case of this clone: This sample also contains other DNA sequences that code for the same CDR3. The gene calls are TRBV6-5 and TRBJ1-2, with 7 bases that match TRBD1. The CDR3 is 14 residues long. Losses at the gene ends were 0 bases for V and 5 bases for J; bases not matched to a gene: 3. The germline gives CDR1 MNHEY, CDR2 SVGAGI. The CDR3: CASSYSGRGYGYTF. DNA of the CDR3: TGTGCCAGCAGTTACTCTGGCAGGGGGTATGGCTACACCTTC.

The genes are TRBV5-5 and TRBJ1-2; TRBD1 matches 10 bases. The germline V gene has CDR1 SGHKS and CDR2 YYEKEE (reference sequence). The CDR3 has 13 amino acids. The J segment lost 7 bases and the V segment lost 4 bases, leaving 4 bases of the junction unmatched. CDR3 bases: TGTGCCAGCAGCCCGGGACAGGGGTTTGGCTACACCTTC. Translating gives CASSPGQGFGYTF.

CDR3 protein: CALGGTPNTEAFF. The CDR3 nucleotides read TGTGCCCTGGGGGGGACACCGAACACTGAAGCTTTCTTT. This chain uses TRBV30 with TRBJ1-1, with D possibly TRBD1 on 6 matching bases. The length of the CDR3 is 13 residues. Trimming left V 8 bases short and J 1 base short, with 14 bases between. Germline V gene sequence: CDR1 GTSNPN, CDR2 SVGIG (reference sequence).

This chain links TRBV29-1 with TRBJ1-1, with 8 bases lining up with TRBD1. There are 13 residues in the CDR3. After removal of 7 bases from V and 5 bases from J, the junction contained 9 bases not matched to a gene. CDR1 and CDR2 from the germline V gene are SQVTM and ANQGSEA. CDR3 in amino acids: CSGNPGGATEAFF. The DNA of the CDR3 is TGCAGCGGGAACCCAGGGGGCGCGACTGAAGCTTTCTTT.

The V gene is TRBV6-6, the J gene TRBJ1-2; 10 bases match TRBD1. The CDR3 is 15 residues long. CDR1 is MNHNY, CDR2 SVGAGI, per germline (reference sequence). V gave up 6 bases and J gave up 5 bases; unmatched junction bases: 9. The CDR3 region is CASRKGTGAHYGYTF. Here the CDR3 DNA reads TGTGCCAGCAGAAAGGGGACAGGGGCCCATTATGGCTACACCTTC.

This chain joins TRBV7-2 and TRBJ1-2; D is perhaps TRBD1 (6 bases). Trimming stripped 3 bases from V and 5 bases from J, with 13 bases between. Germline V gene lookup returns CDR1 SGHTA and CDR2 FQGNSA. This CDR3 contains 14 residues. The CDR3 DNA sequence: TGTGCCAGCAGCTTTGCCAGGACAGAATATGGCTACACCTTC. It yields the protein CASSFARTEYGYTF.

The V and J genes are TRBV5-1 and TRBJ1-2, with D perhaps TRBD1 (6 bases). This CDR3 has 13 residues. Per germline, CDR1 SGHRS and CDR2 YFSETQ. The V and J ends lost 0 bases and 8 bases respectively, with 11 bases between them. CDR3 amino acids: CASSLGAGEGYTF. In nucleotides, the CDR3 is TGCGCCAGCAGCTTGGGGGCAGGGGAAGGCTACACCTTC.

This clone appeared a single time. This rearrangement joins TRBV18 to TRBJ1-6, with 9 bases identical to TRBD1. CDR1 and CDR2 from the germline V gene are KGHSH and LQKENI. The CDR3 is 16 residues long. J was trimmed by 7 bases and V by 3 bases; bases with no gene match: 7. CDR3 loop: CASSPVGTGPNSPLHF. In DNA form, the CDR3 reads TGTGCCAGCTCACCGGTAGGGACAGGGCCAAATTCACCCCTCCACTTT.

This clone was detected once. V gene TRBV19 combines with J gene TRBJ1-2; TRBD1 matches 7 bases. There are 13 residues in the CDR3. Germline V gene sequence: CDR1 LNHDA, CDR2 SQIVND (reference sequence). Trimming removed 6 bases from V and 5 bases from J; junction bases left unmatched: 6. Here the CDR3 reads CASSPDRVYGYTF. The CDR3 DNA reads as TGTGCCAGTAGCCCTGACAGGGTGTATGGCTACACCTTC.

J is TRBJ1-4 and V is TRBV11-2; 9 positions agree with TRBD1. CDR1 is SGHAT and CDR2 is FQNNGV in the germline V gene. With 1 base clipped from V and 8 bases from J, the junction kept 8 bases outside the gene matches. The CDR3 extends over 16 amino acids. The CDR3 sequence: CASSLGGQGEEEKLFF. CDR3 DNA: TGTGCCAGCAGCTTAGGGGGACAGGGAGAAGAGGAAAAACTGTTTTTT.

The rearrangement links TRBV12-3 or TRBV12-4 to TRBJ1-1; the D gene is possibly TRBD1 (5 bases). With 10 bases removed from V and 4 bases from J, the gap between germline ends came to 16 bases. The length of the CDR3 is 13 residues. CDR3 region: CATSLGVSTEAFF. The CDR3 DNA reads as TGTGCCACCTCCCTAGGGGTTAGCACTGAAGCTTTCTTT.

This clone was recorded once. The rearrangement uses TRBV4-1 and TRBJ2-2; D might be TRBD2 (7 bases). The CDR3 is 15 residues long. CDR1 and CDR2 (germline): MGHRA, YSYEKL. V lost 3 bases to trimming and J lost 5 bases, with 13 bases between them. The DNA of the CDR3 is TGCGCCAGCAGCCAGGGGGGGCTGGGAACCGGGGAGCTGTTTTTT. It is translated as CASSQGGLGTGELFF.

This CDR3 reads CASSAGTGARMPQHF. In DNA form, the CDR3 reads TGTGCCAGCAGTGCCGGGACAGGGGCCCGAATGCCCCAGCATTTT. The V gene is TRBV2, the J gene TRBJ1-5; TRBD1 matches at 10 bases. Trimming removed 4 bases from V and 9 bases from J; junction bases left unmatched: 9. The CDR3 has 15 amino acids. The germline CDR1 and CDR2 sequences are SNHLY and FYNNEI.

The V gene is TRBV2, the J gene TRBJ1-2; 9 positions agree with TRBD1. CDR1 and CDR2 from the germline V gene are SNHLY and FYNNEI. J gave up 1 base and V 7 bases, and 4 bases lay outside the gene matches. The CDR3 length is 14 residues. The CDR3 DNA reads as TGTGCCAGCAAATCGGACAGGGGTAACTATGGCTACACCTTC. Its protein is CASKSDRGNYGYTF.

This chain connects TRBV7-3 to TRBJ2-1; 9 nucleotides align to TRBD2. Germline CDR1 SGHTA, CDR2 FQGTGA. The CDR3 is 15 amino acids. V lost 5 bases and J lost 4; bases outside the gene matches: 6. Written as DNA, the CDR3 is TGTGCCAGCAGCCCTACTAGCGGGTTGTACAATGAGCAGTTCTTC. Translating it yields CASSPTSGLYNEQFF.

The chain joins TRBV9 to TRBJ2-2, with D possibly TRBD1 on 6 matching bases. This CDR3 is 14 amino acids long. Germline V gene data show CDR1 as SGDLS and CDR2 as YYNGEE. V shed 3 bases and J shed 1 base, with 7 bases lying between them. In DNA, the CDR3 is TGTGCCAGCAGCGAGGGACAGAACACCGGGGAGCTGTTTTTT. It yields the protein CASSEGQNTGELFF.

This chain connects TRBV10-3 to TRBJ2-3; tentatively, D is TRBD2 (6 bases). The V end lost 4 bases, the J end lost 0 bases, and 17 bases lay between the germline ends. Germline V gives CDR1 ENHRY, CDR2 SYGVKD. The CDR3 has 17 residues. DNA of the CDR3: TGTGCCATCAGTGGCGAGATTAGCGGTTCTAGCACAGATACGCAGTATTTT. This encodes CAISGEISGSSTDTQYF.